This is a list of T cell receptor beta chains from one sample in a study of cytomegalovirus exposure and HLA in healthy donors. Measured with immunoSEQ multiplex PCR; TCRdb has only the in-frame clones, and not every one. The sample has some 180,000 clones, roughly four fifths seen once. The sequenced sample consisted of PBMCs. Receptors were obtained from a man aged 18 to 29 in good health and CMV-seronegative. Both conserved end residues are part of each CDR3. D genes are given only for firm matches. Part of the rows lack a size; the others show once, few, many or a class for expanded clones.

d_gene,j_gene,abundance,v_gene,CDR3nt,CDR3aa
TRBD1,TRBJ1-4,-,TRBV7-9,TGTGCCAGCAGCACAGGACAGGAGGTGAACGATGAAAAACTGTTTTTT,CASSTGQEVNDEKLFF
TRBD2,TRBJ2-7,-,TRBV28,TGTGCCAGCAGTTGGGCCCCCGGGACTAGCGGGGGGAAGCAGCAGTACTTC,CASSWAPGTSGGKQQYF
-,TRBJ1-1,-,TRBV2,TGTGCCAGCAGTGACCTGGGGGGGAGCACTGAAGCTTTCTTT,CASSDLGGSTEAFF
-,TRBJ1-2,-,TRBV5-4,TGTGCCAGCAGCTTGGAAGCGGGACGAAACTATGGCTACACCTTC,CASSLEAGRNYGYTF
TRBD2,TRBJ2-2,few,TRBV6-4,TGTGCCAGCAGTAGCGGGAGCACCGGGGAGCTGTTTTTT,CASSSGSTGELFF
-,TRBJ1-5,once,TRBV6-1,TGTGCCAGCAGTCCGACAGGTTACAATCAGCCCCAGCATTTT,CASSPTGYNQPQHF
TRBD2,TRBJ2-7,-,TRBV2,TGTGCCAGCAAACTAGCGGGTTCGTCCCACGAGCAGTACTTC,CASKLAGSSHEQYF
-,TRBJ1-5,few,TRBV28,TGTGCCAGCACCCCCGGGGTTCAGCCCCAGCATTTT,CASTPGVQPQHF
-,TRBJ1-2,-,TRBV5-6,TGTGCCAGCAGCCCGCGGGAATCGGGGGGTTCCTTTGGCTACACCTTC,CASSPRESGGSFGYTF
TRBD1,TRBJ1-2,-,TRBV11-2,TGTGCCAGCAGCGCCCGACAGGGAAGGGGCTACACCTTC,CASSARQGRGYTF
TRBD1,TRBJ1-5,-,TRBV6-6,TGTGCCAGCAGTTACTTGGGGACAGGGAATCAGCCCCAGCATTTT,CASSYLGTGNQPQHF
TRBD1,TRBJ2-2,-,TRBV14,TGTGCCAGCAGCCAGGTGGCAGGGGGCACCGGGGAGCTGTTTTTT,CASSQVAGGTGELFF
-,TRBJ2-5,-,TRBV11-2,TGTGCCAGCGAAGCATACCAAGAGACCCAGTACTTC,CASEAYQETQYF
TRBD1,TRBJ2-7,-,TRBV2,TGTGCCAGCAGTGAAGCGCTTGGGGCAGGGGGCCAGTACTTC,CASSEALGAGGQYF
-,TRBJ2-1,once,TRBV27,TGTGCCAGCAGTTACAGCATCCACAATGAGCAGTTCTTC,CASSYSIHNEQFF
-,TRBJ1-1,-,TRBV7-8,TGTGCCAGCAGCCCTCCGGGGAGGATGAACACTGAAGCTTTCTTT,CASSPPGRMNTEAFF
TRBD1,TRBJ1-2,-,TRBV7-9,TGTGCCAGCAGCTTAGCGACACAGGGGAAAGGCTACACCTTC,CASSLATQGKGYTF
-,TRBJ1-2,-,TRBV28,TGTGCCAGCAGTCCCTACGAACCTTCCCTAGGCTACACCTTC,CASSPYEPSLGYTF
TRBD2,TRBJ2-7,few,TRBV5-1,TGCGCCAGCAGTTCGGGGGGCTCCTACGAGCAGTACTTC,CASSSGGSYEQYF
-,TRBJ2-7,-,TRBV7-2,TGTGCCAGCACCAACGGGGGCGGGAGCGCCTACGAGCAGTACTTC,CASTNGGGSAYEQYF
-,TRBJ2-1,-,TRBV6-5,TGTGCCAGCAGACTAGCAAGGGCCAATGAGCAGTTCTTC,CASRLARANEQFF
-,TRBJ2-7,few,TRBV2,TGTGCCAGCAACGGGGTCTTCACCTACGAGCAGTACTTC,CASNGVFTYEQYF
-,TRBJ2-2,-,TRBV5-1,TGCGCCAGCAGGGCAACCGGGGAGCTGTTTTTT,CASRATGELFF
TRBD1,TRBJ2-7,-,TRBV2,TGTGCCAGCAGTCAAGGGACAGGGGAAGGATACGAGCAGTACTTC,CASSQGTGEGYEQYF
-,TRBJ1-6,-,TRBV30,TGTGCCTGGAGTACAGGGAGGGAATCACCCCTCCACTTT,CAWSTGRESPLHF
TRBD1,TRBJ2-1,-,TRBV9,TGTGCCAGCAGCGTAGGCAGGGGGCCCTACAATGAGCAGTTCTTC,CASSVGRGPYNEQFF
-,TRBJ1-2,-,TRBV28,TGTGCCAGCAGTTTCGGGCAGGGTTATGGCTACACCTTC,CASSFGQGYGYTF
TRBD2,TRBJ2-7,-,TRBV5-1,TGCGCCAGCAGTCCTGGACTAGCGGGCCCGAGCTCCTACGAGCAGTACTTC,CASSPGLAGPSSYEQYF
TRBD2,TRBJ2-5,-,TRBV19,TGTGCCAGTAACATGGGGGGGGAACCGGAGACCCAGTACTTC,CASNMGGEPETQYF
-,TRBJ1-5,once,TRBV6-1,TGTGCCAGCAGTGAACGAGAGAATCAGCCCCAGCATTTT,CASSERENQPQHF
TRBD1,TRBJ1-6,-,TRBV19,TGTGCCAGTAGTATCGACAGGGAGCTCGGTAATTCACCCCTCCACTTT,CASSIDRELGNSPLHF
TRBD1,TRBJ1-5,-,TRBV30,TGTGCCTGGAGCTACGGACAGGGCTATCAGCCCCAGCATTTT,CAWSYGQGYQPQHF
-,TRBJ1-6,once,TRBV9,TGTGCCAGCAGCGACAGTAATGTCAGGCCAGGGGTCTCCTATAATTCACCCCTCCACTTT,CASSDSNVRPGVSYNSPLHF
-,TRBJ2-7,-,TRBV28,TGTGCCAGCAGTTTGAGAGAGAAGCGCGAGCAGTACTTC,CASSLREKREQYF
-,TRBJ1-1,-,TRBV9,TGTGCCAGCAGCGTAGGTTCGGGTCCTGAAGCTTTCTTT,CASSVGSGPEAFF
TRBD1,TRBJ2-3,-,TRBV7-6,TGTGCCAGCAGCTTCGGGCAGGGGGCCACATTCACAGATACGCAGTATTTT,CASSFGQGATFTDTQYF
TRBD1,TRBJ1-2,-,TRBV5-4,TGTGCCAGCAGATCGGGACAGGGAGATGGCTACACCTTC,CASRSGQGDGYTF
-,TRBJ2-6,-,TRBV18,TGTGCCAGCTCACCAATACCTCGGGGCTCTGGGGCCAACGTCCTGACTTTC,CASSPIPRGSGANVLTF
-,TRBJ2-7,-,TRBV27,TGTGCCAGTCGCCTGAGCGGGCCATCGGGCGAGCAGTACTTC,CASRLSGPSGEQYF
-,TRBJ1-6,-,TRBV19,TGTGCCAGTAGTATAAGCCGACAGACCTATAATTCACCCCTCCACTTT,CASSISRQTYNSPLHF
TRBD2,TRBJ2-1,-,TRBV2,TGTGCCAGCGTGGGACTAGCGGGGGCCGACGGGCAGTTCTTC,CASVGLAGADGQFF
TRBD2,TRBJ2-3,-,TRBV5-6,TGTGCCAGCAGCTCAGCCGGGACTAGCGGGGGGCCCTACACAGATACGCAGTATTTT,CASSSAGTSGGPYTDTQYF
-,TRBJ2-3,-,TRBV19,TGTGCCAGTAGTATAGGGACAGCGGGAACAGATACGCAGTATTTT,CASSIGTAGTDTQYF
TRBD1,TRBJ1-1,-,TRBV5-1,TGCGCCAGCAGGCGTGGCGGTACAGGGGCCCAAAGTGAAGCTTTCTTT,CASRRGGTGAQSEAFF
TRBD1,TRBJ1-1,-,TRBV7-9,TGTGCCAGCGGGGACAGGGCTGGAGGCACTGAAGCTTTCTTT,CASGDRAGGTEAFF
TRBD1,TRBJ1-5,-,TRBV7-2,TGTGCCAGCAGCTCCGACAGGGAAGAGGGCCAGCCCCAGCATTTT,CASSSDREEGQPQHF
-,TRBJ2-7,-,TRBV5-1,TGCGCCAGCAGCTTCGATCGCGGCTACGAGCAGTACTTC,CASSFDRGYEQYF
TRBD1,TRBJ1-1,-,TRBV29-1,TGCAGCGCGACCCGACAGGGGGCAAACACTGAAGCTTTCTTT,CSATRQGANTEAFF
TRBD2,TRBJ2-3,once,TRBV2,TGTGCCAGCAGTGAAGGACTAGCCTACGGGGATACGCAGTATTTT,CASSEGLAYGDTQYF
TRBD2,TRBJ2-2,few,TRBV6-6,TGTGCCAGCAGTGCTAGCGGGGGCATTAACACCGGGGAGCTGTTTTTT,CASSASGGINTGELFF
-,TRBJ2-2,-,TRBV15,TGTGCCACCAGCACCGCCAGGGTAGAGAACACCGGGGAGCTGTTTTTT,CATSTARVENTGELFF